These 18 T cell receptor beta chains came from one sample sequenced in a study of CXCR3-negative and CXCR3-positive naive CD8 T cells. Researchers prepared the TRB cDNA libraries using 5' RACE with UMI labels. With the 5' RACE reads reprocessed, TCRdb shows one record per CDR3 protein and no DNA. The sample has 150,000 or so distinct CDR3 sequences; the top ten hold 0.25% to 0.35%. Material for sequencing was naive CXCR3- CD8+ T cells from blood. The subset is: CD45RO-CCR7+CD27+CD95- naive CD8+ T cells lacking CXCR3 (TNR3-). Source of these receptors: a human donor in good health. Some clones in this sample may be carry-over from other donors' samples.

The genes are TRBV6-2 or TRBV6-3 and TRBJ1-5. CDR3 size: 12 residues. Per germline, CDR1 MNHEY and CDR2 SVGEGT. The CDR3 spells CASSPDYRPQHF.

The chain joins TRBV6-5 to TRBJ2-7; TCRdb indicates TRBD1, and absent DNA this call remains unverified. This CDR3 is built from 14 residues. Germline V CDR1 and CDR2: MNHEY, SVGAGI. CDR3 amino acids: CASSGQTQADEQYF.

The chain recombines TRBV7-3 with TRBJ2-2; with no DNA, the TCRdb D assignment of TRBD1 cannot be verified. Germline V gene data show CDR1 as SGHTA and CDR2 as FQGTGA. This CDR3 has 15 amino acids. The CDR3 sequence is CASSSRQGGTGELFF.

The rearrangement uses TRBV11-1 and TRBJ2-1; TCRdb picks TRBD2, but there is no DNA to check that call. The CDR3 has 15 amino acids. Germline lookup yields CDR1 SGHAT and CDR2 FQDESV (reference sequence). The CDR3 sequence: CASSLGLAGANEQFF.

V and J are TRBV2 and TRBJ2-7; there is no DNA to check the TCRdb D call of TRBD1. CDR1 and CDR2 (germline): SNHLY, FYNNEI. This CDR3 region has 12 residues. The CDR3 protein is CASSGDIDEQYF. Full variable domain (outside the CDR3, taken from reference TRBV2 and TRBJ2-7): EPEVTQTPSHQVTQMGQEVILRCVPISNHLYFYWYRQILGQKVEFLVSFYNNEISEKSEIFDDQFSVERPDGSNFTLKIRSTKLEDSAMYFCASSGDIDEQYFGPGTRLTVT.

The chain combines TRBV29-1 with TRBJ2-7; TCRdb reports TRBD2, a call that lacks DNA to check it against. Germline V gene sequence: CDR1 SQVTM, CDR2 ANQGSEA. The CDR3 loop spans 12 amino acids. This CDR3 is CSVEGLAGEQYF.

CDR3 amino acids: CASSGGTVSYEQYF. J is TRBJ2-7 and V is TRBV25-1; TCRdb calls TRBD1, which cannot be checked without DNA. This CDR3 has 14 residues. CDR1 and CDR2 (germline): MGHDK, SYGVNS.

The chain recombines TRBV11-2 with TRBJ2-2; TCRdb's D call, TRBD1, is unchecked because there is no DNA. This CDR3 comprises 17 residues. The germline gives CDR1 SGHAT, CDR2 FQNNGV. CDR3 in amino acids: CASSLRAGQGFTGELFF.

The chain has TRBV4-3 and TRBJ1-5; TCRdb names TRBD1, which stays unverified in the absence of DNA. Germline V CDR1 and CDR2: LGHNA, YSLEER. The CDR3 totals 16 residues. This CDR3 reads CASSQDIGGSSQPQHF.

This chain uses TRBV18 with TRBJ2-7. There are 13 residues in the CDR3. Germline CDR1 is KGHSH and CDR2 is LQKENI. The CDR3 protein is CASSPRDYHEQYF.

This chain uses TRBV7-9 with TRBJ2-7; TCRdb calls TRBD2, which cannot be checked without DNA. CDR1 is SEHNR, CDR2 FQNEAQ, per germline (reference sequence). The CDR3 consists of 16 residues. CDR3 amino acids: CASSYGTSGGDYEQYF.

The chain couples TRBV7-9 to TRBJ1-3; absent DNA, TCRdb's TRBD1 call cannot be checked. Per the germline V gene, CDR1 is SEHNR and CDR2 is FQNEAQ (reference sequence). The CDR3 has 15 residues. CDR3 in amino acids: CASSPDRISGNTIYF.

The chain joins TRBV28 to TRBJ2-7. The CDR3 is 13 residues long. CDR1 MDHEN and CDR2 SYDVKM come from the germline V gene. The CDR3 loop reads CASSLGFSSEQYF.

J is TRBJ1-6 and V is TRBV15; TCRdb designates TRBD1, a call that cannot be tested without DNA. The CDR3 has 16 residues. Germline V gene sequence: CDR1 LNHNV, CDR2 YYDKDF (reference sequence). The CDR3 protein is CATSREGIPGNSPLHF. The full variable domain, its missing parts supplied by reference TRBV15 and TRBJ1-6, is DAMVIQNPRYQVTQFGKPVTLSCSQTLNHNVMYWYQQKSSQAPKLLFHYYDKDFNNEADTPDNFQSRRPNTSFCFLDIRSPGLGDTAMYLCATSREGIPGNSPLHFGNGTRLTVT.

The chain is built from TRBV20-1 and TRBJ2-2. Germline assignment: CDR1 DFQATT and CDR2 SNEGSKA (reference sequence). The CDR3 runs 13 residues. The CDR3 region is CSARDGDTGELFF.

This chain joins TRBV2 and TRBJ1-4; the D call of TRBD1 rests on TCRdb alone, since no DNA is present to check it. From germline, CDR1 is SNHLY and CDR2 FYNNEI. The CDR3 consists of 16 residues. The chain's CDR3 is CASSRQELSTNEKLFF.

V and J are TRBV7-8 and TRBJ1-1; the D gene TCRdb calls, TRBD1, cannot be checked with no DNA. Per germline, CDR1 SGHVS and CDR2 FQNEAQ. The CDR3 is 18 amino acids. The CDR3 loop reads CASSLEGRDGFMNTEAFF.

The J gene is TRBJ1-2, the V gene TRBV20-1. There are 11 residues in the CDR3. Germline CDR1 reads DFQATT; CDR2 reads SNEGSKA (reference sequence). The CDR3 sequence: CSARMLVGYTF.